A single sample gave rise to the 10 T cell receptor beta chains below, sequenced in a study of OX40 agonist ivuxolimab in advanced cancers. Some clones are missing from TCRdb's copy, which holds only in-frame ones; the method was immunoSEQ multiplex PCR. The table has tens of thousands of clones, less than 85% seen once; the top ten hold around an eighth. Material: CD4+ or CD8+ T cells sorted from blood, obtained in a trial of the OX40 agonist ivuxolimab. These receptors all come from an adult with an advanced solid tumor such as melanoma, head and neck, liver or kidney cancer.

The V call is TRBV5-8, the J call TRBJ1-2; weak D call: TRBD1 (5 bases). Looked up from germline, CDR1 is SGHTS and CDR2 is YDEGEE. V gave up 0 bases and J gave up 7 bases, with 16 bases separating them. The CDR3 runs to 15 residues. CDR3 region: CASSLDGTIRRGYTF. The DNA of the CDR3 is TGTGCCAGCAGCTTGGACGGGACCATTCGGCGTGGCTACACCTTC.

This sequence joins TRBV6-1 and TRBJ1-2, with D unclear. In germline, CDR1 is MNHNS, CDR2 SASEGT. The CDR3 is 13 residues long. The germline V and J ends were trimmed by 7 bases and 2 bases, with 11 bases remaining between them. The CDR3 reads CASIFKGNYGYTF. The CDR3 nucleotides read TGTGCCAGCATATTCAAAGGGAACTATGGCTACACCTTC.

This clone was recorded once. The rearrangement links TRBV7-8 to TRBJ2-1; no reliable D call. CDR1 and CDR2 from the germline V gene are SGHVS and FQNEAQ. The CDR3 consists of 11 residues. V was trimmed by 1 base and J by 5 bases, leaving 0 bases between them. Here the CDR3 reads CASSLDNEQFF. As DNA, the CDR3 is TGTGCCAGCAGCTTAGACAATGAGCAGTTCTTC.

This rearrangement joins TRBV28 to TRBJ2-2; unclear D gene. The V end lost 7 bases, the J end lost 5 bases, and 5 bases lay between the germline ends. CDR1 MDHEN and CDR2 SYDVKM come from the germline V gene. This CDR3 is built from 11 residues. In DNA, the CDR3 is TGTGCCAGCAAGGATACCGGGGAGCTGTTTTTT. Protein: CASKDTGELFF.

The V call is TRBV7-3, the J call TRBJ2-7; no definite D call. Trimming stripped 2 bases from V and 2 bases from J, with 13 bases between. The germline V gene encodes CDR1 SGHTA and CDR2 FQGTGA. This CDR3 is 15 amino acids long. In DNA form, the CDR3 reads TGTGCCAGCAGCTTACGAGCCGGAACAGCCTACGAGCAGTACTTC. Amino acids: CASSLRAGTAYEQYF.

The V call is TRBV5-4, the J call TRBJ2-1; TRBD2 aligns across 8 bases. CDR3 size: 16 residues. V shed 4 bases and J 4 bases; nucleotides not matched to a gene: 10. The germline CDR1 and CDR2 sequences are SGHNT and YYREEE (reference sequence). The CDR3 region has the DNA TGTGCCAGCAGCCCGATGTTGGGACTAGAGTACAATGAGCAGTTCTTC. Translated: CASSPMLGLEYNEQFF.

V usage is TRBV25-1 and J usage is TRBJ2-3; the D gene is possibly TRBD1 (6 bases). The V gene lost 6 bases and the J gene lost 3 bases, with 13 bases spanning the gap. Looked up from germline, CDR1 is MGHDK and CDR2 is SYGVNS. CDR3 length: 14 amino acids. For the CDR3, the DNA is TGTGCCAGCAGGACAGGCCTACAGACAGATACGCAGTATTTT. It encodes CASRTGLQTDTQYF. Full variable domain (rest looked up from reference TRBV25-1 and TRBJ2-3): EADIYQTPRYLVIGTGKKITLECSQTMGHDKMYWYQQDPGMELHLIHYSYGVNSTEKGDLSSESTVSRIRTEHFPLTLESARPSHTSQYLCASRTGLQTDTQYFGPGTRLTVL.

V and J are TRBV19 and TRBJ1-5; 8 bases align to TRBD1. This CDR3 is 15 amino acids long. Trimming removed 6 bases from V and 6 bases from J; junction bases left unmatched: 10. Germline V gene sequence: CDR1 LNHDA, CDR2 SQIVND (reference sequence). The CDR3 reads CASSTTGARSQPQHF. The CDR3 DNA is TGTGCCAGTAGCACGACAGGGGCGAGGAGTCAGCCCCAGCATTTT.

This clone was observed a single time. V gene TRBV5-1 combines with J gene TRBJ2-5; D remains unclear. Trimming cost V 3 bases and J 2 bases, with 14 bases left between them. Germline values: CDR1 SGHRS, CDR2 YFSETQ. The CDR3 extends over 15 amino acids. The CDR3: CASSSDPVGQETQYF. CDR3 DNA sequence: TGCGCCAGCAGCTCGGACCCCGTCGGGCAAGAGACCCAGTACTTC.

The chain couples TRBV6-4 to TRBJ1-6; D unresolved. Germline CDR1 reads MRHNA; CDR2 reads SNTAGT. The CDR3 totals 15 residues. Trimming took 4 bases from V and 6 from J, leaving 13 bases between them. The CDR3: CASSASGGLNSPLHF. The CDR3 bases are TGTGCCAGCAGTGCCTCGGGAGGACTTAATTCACCCCTCCACTTT.